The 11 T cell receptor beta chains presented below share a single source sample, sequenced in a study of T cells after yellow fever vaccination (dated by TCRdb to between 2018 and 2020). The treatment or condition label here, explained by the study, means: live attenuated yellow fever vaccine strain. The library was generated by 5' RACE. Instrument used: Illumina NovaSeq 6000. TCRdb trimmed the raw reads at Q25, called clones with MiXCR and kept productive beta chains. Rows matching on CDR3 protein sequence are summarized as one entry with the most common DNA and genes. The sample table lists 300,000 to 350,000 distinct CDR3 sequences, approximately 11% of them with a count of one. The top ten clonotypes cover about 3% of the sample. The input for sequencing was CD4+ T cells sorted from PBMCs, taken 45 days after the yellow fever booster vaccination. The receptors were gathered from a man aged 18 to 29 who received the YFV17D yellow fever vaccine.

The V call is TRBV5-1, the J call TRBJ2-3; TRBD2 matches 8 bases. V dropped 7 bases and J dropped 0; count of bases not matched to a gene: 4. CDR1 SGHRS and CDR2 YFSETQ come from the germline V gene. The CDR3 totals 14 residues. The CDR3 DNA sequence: TGCGCCAGCTGGCGGGGGGATAGCACAGATACGCAGTATTTT. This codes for CASWRGDSTDTQYF.

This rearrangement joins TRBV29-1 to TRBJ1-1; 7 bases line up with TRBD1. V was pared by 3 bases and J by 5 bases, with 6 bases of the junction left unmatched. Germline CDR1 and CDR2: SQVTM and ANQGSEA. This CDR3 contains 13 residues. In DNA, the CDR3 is TGCAGCGTTGAGGAGGGGGCGCGGACTGAAGCTTTCTTT. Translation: CSVEEGARTEAFF.

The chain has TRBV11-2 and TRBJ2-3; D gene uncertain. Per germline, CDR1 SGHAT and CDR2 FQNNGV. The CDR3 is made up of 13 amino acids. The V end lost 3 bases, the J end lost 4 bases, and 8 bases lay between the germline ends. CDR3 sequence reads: CASSFSYADTQYF. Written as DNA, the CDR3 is TGTGCCAGCAGCTTTTCCTATGCAGATACGCAGTATTTT.

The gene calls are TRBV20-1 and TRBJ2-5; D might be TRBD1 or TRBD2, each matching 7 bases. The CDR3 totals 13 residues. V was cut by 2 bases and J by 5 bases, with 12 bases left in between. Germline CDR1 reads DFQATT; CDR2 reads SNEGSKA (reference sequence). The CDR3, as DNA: TGCAGTGCTAGAAGACAGGGAGGGGAGACCCAGTACTTC. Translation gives CSARRQGGETQYF.

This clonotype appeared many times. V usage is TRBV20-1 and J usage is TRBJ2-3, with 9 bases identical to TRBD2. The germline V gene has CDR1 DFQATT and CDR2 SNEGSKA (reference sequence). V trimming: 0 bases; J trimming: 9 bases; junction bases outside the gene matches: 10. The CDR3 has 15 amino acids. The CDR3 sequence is CSARDWSLAGQTQYF. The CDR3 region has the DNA TGCAGTGCTAGAGATTGGAGTCTAGCGGGGCAGACGCAGTATTTT.

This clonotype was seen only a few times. Written as DNA, the CDR3 is TGTGCCAGCAGCACCGAGGGGGGGTTCACAGATACGCAGTATTTT. As protein: CASSTEGGFTDTQYF. J is TRBJ2-3 and V is TRBV3-1, with a tentative D call TRBD2 (7 bases). Germline V lookup: CDR1 LGHDT, CDR2 YNNKEL (reference sequence). Trimming removed 5 bases from V and 2 bases from J, with 14 bases in between. This CDR3 spans 15 amino acids.

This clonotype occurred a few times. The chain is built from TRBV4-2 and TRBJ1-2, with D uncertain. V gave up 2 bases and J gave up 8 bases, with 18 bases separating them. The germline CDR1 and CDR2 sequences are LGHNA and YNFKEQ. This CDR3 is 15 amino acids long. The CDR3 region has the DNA TGTGCCAGCAGCCAACCCGACACCTCCTACGACGGCTACACCTTC. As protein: CASSQPDTSYDGYTF.

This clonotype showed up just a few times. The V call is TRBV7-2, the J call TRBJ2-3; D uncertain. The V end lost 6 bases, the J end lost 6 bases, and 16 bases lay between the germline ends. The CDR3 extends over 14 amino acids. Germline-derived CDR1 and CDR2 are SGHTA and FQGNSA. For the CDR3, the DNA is TGTGCCAGCAGTGGACCTCTAAGGCGGGATACGCAGTATTTT. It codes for CASSGPLRRDTQYF.

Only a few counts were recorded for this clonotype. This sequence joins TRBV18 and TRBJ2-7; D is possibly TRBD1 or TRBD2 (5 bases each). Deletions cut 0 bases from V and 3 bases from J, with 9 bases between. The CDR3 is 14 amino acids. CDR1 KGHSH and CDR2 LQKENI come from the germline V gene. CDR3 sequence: CASSPPGRDYEQYF. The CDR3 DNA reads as TGTGCCAGCTCACCACCGGGACGGGACTACGAGCAGTACTTC.

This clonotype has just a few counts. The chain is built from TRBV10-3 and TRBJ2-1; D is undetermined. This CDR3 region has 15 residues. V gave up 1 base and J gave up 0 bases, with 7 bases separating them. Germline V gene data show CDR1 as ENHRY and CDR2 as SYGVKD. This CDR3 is CAISELNGSYNEQFF. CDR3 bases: TGTGCCATCAGTGAGTTGAACGGCTCCTACAATGAGCAGTTCTTC.

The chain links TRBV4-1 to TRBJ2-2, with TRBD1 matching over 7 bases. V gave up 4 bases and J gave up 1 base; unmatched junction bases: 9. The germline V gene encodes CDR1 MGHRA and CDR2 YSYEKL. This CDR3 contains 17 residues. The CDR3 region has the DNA TGCGCCAGCAGCCGTAACCCAGGGGGACAGAACACCGGGGAGCTGTTTTTT. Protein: CASSRNPGGQNTGELFF.